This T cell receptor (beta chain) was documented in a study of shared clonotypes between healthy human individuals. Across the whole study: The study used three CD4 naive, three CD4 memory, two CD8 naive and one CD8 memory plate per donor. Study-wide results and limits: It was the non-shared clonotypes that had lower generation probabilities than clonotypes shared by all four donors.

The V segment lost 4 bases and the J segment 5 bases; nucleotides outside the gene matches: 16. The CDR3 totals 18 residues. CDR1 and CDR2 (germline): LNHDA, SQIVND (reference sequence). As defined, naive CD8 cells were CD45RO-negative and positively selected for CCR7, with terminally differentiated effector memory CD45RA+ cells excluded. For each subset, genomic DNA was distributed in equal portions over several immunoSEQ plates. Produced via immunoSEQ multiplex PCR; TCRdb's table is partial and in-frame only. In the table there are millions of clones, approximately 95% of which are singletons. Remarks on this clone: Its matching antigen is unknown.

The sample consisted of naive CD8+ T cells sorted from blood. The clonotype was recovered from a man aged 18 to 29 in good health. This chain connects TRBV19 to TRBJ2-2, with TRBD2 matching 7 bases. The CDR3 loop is CASSKGLSGTTDTGELFF. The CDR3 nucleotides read TGTGCCAGTAGTAAAGGTTTGAGCGGGACCACTGATACCGGGGAGCTGTTTTTT.